This T cell receptor beta chain originates from a study of cytomegalovirus exposure and HLA in healthy donors. The study, taken as a whole, reports: Sequencing depth roughly uniform across donors was assumed in presence/absence analyses. Roughly 170 TCR beta chains were listed as cytomegalovirus-associated. Later analysis showed TCR association rates varying by HLA locus, highest for DRB1 and lowest for HLA-C. Accounts indicate the classifier identified cytomegalovirus status with strong specificity and sensitivity.

The germline V gene has CDR1 SGHTA and CDR2 FQGTGA. The V gene end was trimmed by 5 bases and the J gene end by 7 bases; junction bases not matched to a gene: 4. The CDR3 is 14 residues long. This clone was detected a few times. Antigen: not known. This PCR relied on a set of 60 Vbeta primers and 13 Jbeta primers. Assay used: immunoSEQ multiplex PCR; TCRdb lists only in-frame clones, some missing. The sample has 150,000 to 160,000 clones, 80% seen once. The sample consisted of PBMCs. The clonotype comes from a woman between 40 and 55 years old in good health and CMV-seropositive. V gene TRBV7-3 combines with J gene TRBJ1-6, with 8 bases identical to TRBD1. The CDR3 DNA follows: TGTGCCAGCAGCGTTGGACAGGGAAATTCACCCCTCCACTTT. It specifies CASSVGQGNSPLHF.